The present T cell receptor beta chain was sequenced within a study of T-cell memory formation after mild COVID-19. Findings of the study overall: Balance between CD4 and CD8 was seen in clones contracting day 15 to 85, and a CD4+ lean was seen in later expanders. CD4+ contracting clones were mainly CM and EM; CD8+ ones, EMRA.

TCR alpha and TCR beta cDNA libraries carrying sample barcodes and UMIs came from 5'RACE with constant-segment primers. TCRdb re-called the 5' RACE reads through MiXCR, storing one row per CDR3 protein. The sample holds around 390,000 distinct CDR3 sequences; roughly 15% are singletons and the top ten take around a fifth. The CDR3 covers 15 residues. Germline lookup yields CDR1 SEHNR and CDR2 FQNEAQ (reference sequence). Trimming shortened V by 5 bases and J by 4 bases, and 17 bases separated the two germline ends. A note on this clonotype: Antigen: not known.

This clonotype originated in a man aged 18 to 29 who had mild COVID-19 (a few samples of this study predate the infection). Cell type and time point are not known. Sample: PBMCs or a T cell subset sorted from them (not recorded which). V usage is TRBV7-9 and J usage is TRBJ2-5, with D unresolved. CDR3 DNA: TGTGCCAGCAGCCCAAATAGTATTTTGGGAGAGACCCAGTACTTC. Encoded protein: CASSPNSILGETQYF.